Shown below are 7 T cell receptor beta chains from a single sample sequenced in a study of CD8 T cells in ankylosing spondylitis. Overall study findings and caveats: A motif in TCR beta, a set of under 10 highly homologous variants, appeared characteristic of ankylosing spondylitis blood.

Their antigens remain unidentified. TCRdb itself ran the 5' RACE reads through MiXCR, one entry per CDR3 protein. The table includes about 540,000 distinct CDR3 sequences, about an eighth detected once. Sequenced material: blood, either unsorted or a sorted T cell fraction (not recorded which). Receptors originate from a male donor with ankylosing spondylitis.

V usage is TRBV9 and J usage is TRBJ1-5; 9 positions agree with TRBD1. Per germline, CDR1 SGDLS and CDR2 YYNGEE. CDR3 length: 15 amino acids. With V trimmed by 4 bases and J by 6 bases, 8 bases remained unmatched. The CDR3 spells CASSPTGGLGQPQHF. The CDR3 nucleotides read TGTGCCAGCAGCCCAACAGGGGGCTTAGGTCAGCCCCAGCATTTT.

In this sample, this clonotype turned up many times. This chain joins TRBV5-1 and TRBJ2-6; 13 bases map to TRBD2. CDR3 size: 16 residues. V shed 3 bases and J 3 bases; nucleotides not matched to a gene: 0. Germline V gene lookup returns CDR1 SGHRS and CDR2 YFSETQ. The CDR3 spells CASSWTSGSGANVLTF. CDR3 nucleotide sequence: TGCGCCAGCAGCTGGACTAGCGGGAGTGGGGCCAACGTCCTGACTTTC.

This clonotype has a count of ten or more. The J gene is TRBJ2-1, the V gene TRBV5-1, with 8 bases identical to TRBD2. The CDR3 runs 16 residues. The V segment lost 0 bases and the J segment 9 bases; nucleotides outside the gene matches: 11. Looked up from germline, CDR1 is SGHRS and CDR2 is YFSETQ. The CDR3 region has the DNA TGCGCCAGCAGCTTGGTCCTGGCCCAGCGGGAGCTTGAGCAGTTCTTC. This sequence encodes CASSLVLAQRELEQFF.

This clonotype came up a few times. CDR3 sequence (DNA): TGTGCCAGCAGTTACCGGACTAGCGGGTCGGAGACCCAGTACTTC. Translating it yields CASSYRTSGSETQYF. V and J are TRBV12-3 or TRBV12-4 and TRBJ2-5; TRBD2 matches 11 bases. CDR3 length: 15 residues. Trimming cost V 4 bases and J 5 bases; bases outside gene matches: 6.

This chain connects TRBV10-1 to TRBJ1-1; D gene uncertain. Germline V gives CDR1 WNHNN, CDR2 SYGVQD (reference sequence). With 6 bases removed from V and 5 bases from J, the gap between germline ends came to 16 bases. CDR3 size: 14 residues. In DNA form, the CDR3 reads TGCGCCAGCAGCGCGGGATCCGCAAAAACTGAAGCTTTCTTT. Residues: CASSAGSAKTEAFF.

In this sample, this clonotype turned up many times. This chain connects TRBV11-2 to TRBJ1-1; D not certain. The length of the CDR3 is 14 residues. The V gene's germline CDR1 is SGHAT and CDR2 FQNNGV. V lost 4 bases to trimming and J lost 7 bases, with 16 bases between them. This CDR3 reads CASSSGFGRFEAFF. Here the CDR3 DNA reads TGTGCCAGCAGCTCAGGATTCGGACGATTTGAAGCTTTCTTT. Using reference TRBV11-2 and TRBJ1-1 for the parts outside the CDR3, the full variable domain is EAGVAQSPRYKIIEKRQSVAFWCNPISGHATLYWYQQILGQGPKLLIQFQNNGVVDDSQLPKDRFSAERLKGVDSTLKIQPAKLEDSAVYLCASSSGFGRFEAFFGQGTRLTVV.

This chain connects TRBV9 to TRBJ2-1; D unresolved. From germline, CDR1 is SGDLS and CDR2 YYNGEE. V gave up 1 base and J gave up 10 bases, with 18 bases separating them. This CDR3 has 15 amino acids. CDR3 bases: TGTGCCAGCAGCGTAACTCCCTCGGCGGATCGGGAGCAGTTCTTC. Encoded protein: CASSVTPSADREQFF. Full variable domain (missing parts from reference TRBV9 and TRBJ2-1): DSGVTQTPKHLITATGQRVTLRCSPRSGDLSVYWYQQSLDQGLQFLIQYYNGEERAKGNILERFSAQQFPDLHSELNLSSLELGDSALYFCASSVTPSADREQFFGPGTRLTVL.